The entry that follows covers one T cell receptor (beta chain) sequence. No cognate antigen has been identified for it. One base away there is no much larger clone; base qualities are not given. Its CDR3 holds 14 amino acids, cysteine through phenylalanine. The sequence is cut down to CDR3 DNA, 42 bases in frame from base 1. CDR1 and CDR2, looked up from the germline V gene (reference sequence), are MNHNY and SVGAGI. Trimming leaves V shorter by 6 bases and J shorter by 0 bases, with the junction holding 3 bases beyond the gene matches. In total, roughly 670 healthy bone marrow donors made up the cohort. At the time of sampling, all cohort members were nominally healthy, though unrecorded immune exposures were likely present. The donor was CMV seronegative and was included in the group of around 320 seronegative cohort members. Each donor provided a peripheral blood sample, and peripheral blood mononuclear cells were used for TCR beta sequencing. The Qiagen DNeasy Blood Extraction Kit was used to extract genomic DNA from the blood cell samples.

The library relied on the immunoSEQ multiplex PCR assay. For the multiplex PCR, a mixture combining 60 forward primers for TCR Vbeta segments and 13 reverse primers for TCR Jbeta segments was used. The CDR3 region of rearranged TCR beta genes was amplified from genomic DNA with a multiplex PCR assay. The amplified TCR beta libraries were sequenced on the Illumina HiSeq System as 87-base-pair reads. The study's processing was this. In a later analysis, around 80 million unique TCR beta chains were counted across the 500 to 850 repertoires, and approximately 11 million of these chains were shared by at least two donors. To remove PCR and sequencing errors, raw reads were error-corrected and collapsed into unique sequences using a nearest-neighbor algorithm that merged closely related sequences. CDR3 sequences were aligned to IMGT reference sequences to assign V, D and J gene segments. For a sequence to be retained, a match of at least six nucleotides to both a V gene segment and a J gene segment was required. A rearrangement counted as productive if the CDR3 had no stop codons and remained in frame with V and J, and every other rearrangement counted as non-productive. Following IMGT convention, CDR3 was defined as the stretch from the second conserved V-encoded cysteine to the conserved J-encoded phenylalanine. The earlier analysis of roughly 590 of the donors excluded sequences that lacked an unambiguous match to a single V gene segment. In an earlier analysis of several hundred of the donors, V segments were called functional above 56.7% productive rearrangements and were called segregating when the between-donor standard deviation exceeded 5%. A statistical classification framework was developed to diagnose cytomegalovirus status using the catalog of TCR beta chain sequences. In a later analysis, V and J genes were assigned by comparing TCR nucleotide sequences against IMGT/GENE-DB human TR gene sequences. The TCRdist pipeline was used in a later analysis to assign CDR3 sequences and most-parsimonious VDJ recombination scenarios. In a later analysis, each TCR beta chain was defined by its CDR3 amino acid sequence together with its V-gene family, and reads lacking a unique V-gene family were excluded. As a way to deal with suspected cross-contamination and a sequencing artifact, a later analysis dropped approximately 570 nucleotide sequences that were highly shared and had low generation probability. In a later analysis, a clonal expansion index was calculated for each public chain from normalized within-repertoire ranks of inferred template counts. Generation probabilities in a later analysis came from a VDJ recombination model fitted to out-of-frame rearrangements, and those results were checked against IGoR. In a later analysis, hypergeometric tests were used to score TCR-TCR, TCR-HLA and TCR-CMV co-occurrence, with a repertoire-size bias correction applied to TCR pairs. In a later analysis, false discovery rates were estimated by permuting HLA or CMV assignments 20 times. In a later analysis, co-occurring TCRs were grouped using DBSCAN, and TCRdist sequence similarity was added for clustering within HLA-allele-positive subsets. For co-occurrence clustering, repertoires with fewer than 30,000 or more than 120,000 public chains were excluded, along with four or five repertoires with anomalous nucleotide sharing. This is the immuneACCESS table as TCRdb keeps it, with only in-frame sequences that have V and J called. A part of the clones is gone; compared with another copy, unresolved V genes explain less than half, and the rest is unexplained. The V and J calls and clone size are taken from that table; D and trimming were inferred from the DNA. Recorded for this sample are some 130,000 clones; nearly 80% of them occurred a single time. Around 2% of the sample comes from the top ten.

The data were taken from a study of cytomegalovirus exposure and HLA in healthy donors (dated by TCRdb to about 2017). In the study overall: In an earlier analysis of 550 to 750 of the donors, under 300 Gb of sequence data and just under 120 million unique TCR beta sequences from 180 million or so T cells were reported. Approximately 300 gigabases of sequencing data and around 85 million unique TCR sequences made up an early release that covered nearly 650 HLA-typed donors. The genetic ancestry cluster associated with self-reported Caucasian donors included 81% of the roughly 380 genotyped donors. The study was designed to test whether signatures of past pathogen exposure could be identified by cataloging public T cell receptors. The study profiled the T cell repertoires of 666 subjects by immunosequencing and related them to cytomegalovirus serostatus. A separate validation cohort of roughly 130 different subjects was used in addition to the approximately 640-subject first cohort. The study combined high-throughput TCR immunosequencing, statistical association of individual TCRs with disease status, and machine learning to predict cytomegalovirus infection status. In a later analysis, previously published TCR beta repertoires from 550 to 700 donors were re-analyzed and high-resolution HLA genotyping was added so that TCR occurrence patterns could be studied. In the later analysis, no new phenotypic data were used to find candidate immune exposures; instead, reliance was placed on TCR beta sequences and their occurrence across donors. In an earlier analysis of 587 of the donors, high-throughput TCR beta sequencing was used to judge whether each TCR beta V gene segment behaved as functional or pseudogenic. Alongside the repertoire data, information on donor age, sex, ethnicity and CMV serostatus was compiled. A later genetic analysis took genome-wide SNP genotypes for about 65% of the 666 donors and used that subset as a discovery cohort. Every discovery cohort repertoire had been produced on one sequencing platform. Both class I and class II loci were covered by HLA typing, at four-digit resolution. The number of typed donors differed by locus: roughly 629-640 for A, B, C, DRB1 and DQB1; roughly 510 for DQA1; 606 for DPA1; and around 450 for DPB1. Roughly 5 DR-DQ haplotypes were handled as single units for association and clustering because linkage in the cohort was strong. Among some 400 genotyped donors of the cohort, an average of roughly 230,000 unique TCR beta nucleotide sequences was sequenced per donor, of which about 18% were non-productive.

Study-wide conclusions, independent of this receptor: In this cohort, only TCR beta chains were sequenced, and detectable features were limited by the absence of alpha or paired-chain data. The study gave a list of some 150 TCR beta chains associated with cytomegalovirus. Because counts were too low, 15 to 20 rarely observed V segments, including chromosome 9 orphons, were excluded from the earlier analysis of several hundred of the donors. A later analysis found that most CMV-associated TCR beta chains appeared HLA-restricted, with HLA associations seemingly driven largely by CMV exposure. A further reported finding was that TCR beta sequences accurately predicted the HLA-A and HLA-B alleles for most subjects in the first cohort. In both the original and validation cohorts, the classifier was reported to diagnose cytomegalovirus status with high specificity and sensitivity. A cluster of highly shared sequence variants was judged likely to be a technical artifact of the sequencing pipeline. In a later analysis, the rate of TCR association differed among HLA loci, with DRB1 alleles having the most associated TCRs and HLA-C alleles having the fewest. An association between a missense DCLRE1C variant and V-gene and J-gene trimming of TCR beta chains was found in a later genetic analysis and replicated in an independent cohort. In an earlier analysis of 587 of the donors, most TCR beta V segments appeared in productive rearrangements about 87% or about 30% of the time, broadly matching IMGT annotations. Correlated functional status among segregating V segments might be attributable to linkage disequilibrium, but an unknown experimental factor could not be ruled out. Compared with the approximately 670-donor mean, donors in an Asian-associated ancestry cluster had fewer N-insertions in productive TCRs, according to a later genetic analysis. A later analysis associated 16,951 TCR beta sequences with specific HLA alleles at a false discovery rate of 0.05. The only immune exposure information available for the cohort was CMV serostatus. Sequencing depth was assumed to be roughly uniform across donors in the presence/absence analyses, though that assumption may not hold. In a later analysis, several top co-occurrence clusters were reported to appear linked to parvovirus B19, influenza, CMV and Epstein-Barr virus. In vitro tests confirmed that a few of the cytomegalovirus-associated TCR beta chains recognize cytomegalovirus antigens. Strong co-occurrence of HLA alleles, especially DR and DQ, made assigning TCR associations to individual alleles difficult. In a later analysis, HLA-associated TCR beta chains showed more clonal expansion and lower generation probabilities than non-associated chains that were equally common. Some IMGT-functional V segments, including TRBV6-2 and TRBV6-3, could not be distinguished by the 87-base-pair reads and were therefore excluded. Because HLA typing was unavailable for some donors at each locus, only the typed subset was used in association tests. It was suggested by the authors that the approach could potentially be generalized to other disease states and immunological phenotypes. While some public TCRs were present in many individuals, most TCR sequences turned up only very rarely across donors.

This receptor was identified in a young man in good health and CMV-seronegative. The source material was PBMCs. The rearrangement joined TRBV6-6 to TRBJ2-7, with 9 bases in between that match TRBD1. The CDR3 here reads CASRRGQGSYEQYF. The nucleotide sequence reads TGTGCCAGCAGAAGGGGACAGGGCTCCTACGAGCAGTACTTC.